This T cell receptor (beta chain) was profiled in a study of T cell clones after liver transplantation. Study context: In this trial, immunosuppression withdrawal was attempted within 2 years of liver transplant. TCRbeta sequencing after a pre-transplant mixed lymphocyte reaction identified graft-donor-reactive clones, later tracked in post-transplant blood.

TCRdb's copy holds only in-frame clones and misses some; the assay was immunoSEQ multiplex PCR. Of fewer than 70,000 clones listed, 60% to 80% are singletons. The sample in question was CD4+ T cells from blood, obtained before liver transplant. The TCR originated in a human donor who received a liver transplant.

This CDR3 is CASSPRRTGLVTEAFF. The CDR3 DNA follows: TGTGCCAGCAGCCCAAGACGTACGGGGTTGGTCACTGAAGCTTTCTTT. The gene calls are TRBV4-2 and TRBJ1-1; no clear D gene. CDR1 is LGHNA, CDR2 YNFKEQ, per germline. Trimming stripped 4 bases from V and 4 bases from J, with 19 bases between. The CDR3 is 16 residues long.